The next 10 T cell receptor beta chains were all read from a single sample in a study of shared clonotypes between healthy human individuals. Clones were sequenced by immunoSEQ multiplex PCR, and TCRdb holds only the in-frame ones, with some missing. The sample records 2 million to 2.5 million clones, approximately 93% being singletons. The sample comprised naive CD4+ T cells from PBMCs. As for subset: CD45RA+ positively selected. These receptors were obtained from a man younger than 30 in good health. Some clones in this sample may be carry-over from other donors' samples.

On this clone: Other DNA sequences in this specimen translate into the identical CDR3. CDR3 coding DNA: TGCGCCAGCAGCTTGGGACTAGCGGGAGGATTTACAGATACGCAGTATTTT. Amino acid sequence: CASSLGLAGGFTDTQYF. The genes are TRBV5-1 and TRBJ2-3; 13 positions match TRBD2. Trimming cost V 0 bases and J 3 bases; bases outside gene matches: 4. The CDR3 totals 17 residues. The germline gives CDR1 SGHRS, CDR2 YFSETQ.

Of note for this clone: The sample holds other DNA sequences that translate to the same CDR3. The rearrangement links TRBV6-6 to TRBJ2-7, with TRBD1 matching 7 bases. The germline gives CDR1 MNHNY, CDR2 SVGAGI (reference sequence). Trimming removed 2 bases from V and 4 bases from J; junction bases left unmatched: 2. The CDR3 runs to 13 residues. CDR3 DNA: TGTGCCAGCAGTTACGGGACAGTATACGAGCAGTACTTC. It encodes CASSYGTVYEQYF.

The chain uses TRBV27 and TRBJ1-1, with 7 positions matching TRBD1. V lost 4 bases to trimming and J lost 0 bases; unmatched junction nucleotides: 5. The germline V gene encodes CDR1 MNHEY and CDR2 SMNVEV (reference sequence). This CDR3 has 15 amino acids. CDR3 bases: TGTGCCAGCAGTTCGAACAGGGGTATGAACACTGAAGCTTTCTTT. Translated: CASSSNRGMNTEAFF.

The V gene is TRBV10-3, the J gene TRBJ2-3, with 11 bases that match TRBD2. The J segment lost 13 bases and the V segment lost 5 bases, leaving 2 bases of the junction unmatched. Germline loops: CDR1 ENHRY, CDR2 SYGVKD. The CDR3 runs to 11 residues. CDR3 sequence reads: CAISSGLAEYF. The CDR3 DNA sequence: TGTGCCATCAGTTCGGGACTAGCGGAGTATTTT.

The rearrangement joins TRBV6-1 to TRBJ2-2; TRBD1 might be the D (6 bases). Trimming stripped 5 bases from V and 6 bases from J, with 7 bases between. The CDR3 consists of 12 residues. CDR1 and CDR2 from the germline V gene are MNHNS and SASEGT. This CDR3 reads CASSSGAGELFF. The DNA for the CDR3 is TGTGCCAGCAGTTCAGGGGCCGGGGAGCTGTTTTTT.

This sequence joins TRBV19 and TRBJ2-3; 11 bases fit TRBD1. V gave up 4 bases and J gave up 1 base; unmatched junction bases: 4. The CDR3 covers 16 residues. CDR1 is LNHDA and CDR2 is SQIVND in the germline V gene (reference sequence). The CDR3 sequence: CASSRRTGGRTDTQYF. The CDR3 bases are TGTGCCAGTAGTAGGCGGACAGGGGGCCGCACAGATACGCAGTATTTT.

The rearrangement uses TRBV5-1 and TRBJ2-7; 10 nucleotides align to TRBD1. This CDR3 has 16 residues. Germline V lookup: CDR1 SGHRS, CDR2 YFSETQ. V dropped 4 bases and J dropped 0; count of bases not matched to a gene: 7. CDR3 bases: TGCGCCAGCAGCCCCGGACAGGGGGGACTCTCCTACGAGCAGTACTTC. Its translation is CASSPGQGGLSYEQYF.

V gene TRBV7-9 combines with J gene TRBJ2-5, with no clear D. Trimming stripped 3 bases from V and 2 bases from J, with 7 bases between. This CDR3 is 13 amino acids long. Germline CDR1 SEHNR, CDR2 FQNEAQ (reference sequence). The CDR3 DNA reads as TGTGCCAGCAGCTTGCTAGGTCAAGAGACCCAGTACTTC. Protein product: CASSLLGQETQYF.

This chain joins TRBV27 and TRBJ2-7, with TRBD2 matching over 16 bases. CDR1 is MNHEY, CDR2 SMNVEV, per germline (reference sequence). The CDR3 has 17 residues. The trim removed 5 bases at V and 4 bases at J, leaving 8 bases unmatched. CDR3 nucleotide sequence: TGTGCCAGCAGTCGGGGACTAGCGGGAGGGCAATCTTACGAGCAGTACTTC. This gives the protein CASSRGLAGGQSYEQYF.

CDR3 residues: CAIRANSNLWGLYF. The DNA for the CDR3 is TGTGCCATCAGAGCAAACTCCAACCTATGGGGGTTGTATTTT. This rearrangement joins TRBV10-3 to TRBJ2-3; either TRBD1 or TRBD2 may supply D (5 bases each). The CDR3 length is 14 residues. V lost 6 bases and J 14 bases, leaving 24 bases between the germline ends. Per germline, CDR1 ENHRY and CDR2 SYGVKD.